This TCR beta chain was retrieved from a study of blood T cell repertoires in COVID-19. Participant ages covered about 18 to 95 years across around 22 US areas. Clones were read by immunoSEQ multiplex PCR, and TCRdb kept only the in-frame ones, dropping some. The top ten hold 2.5% to 4% of the sample, which has around 270,000 clones, around 90% seen once. The V gene's germline CDR1 is SGDLS and CDR2 YYNGEE. The V end lost 0 bases, the J end lost 8 bases, and 23 bases lay between the germline ends. This CDR3 contains 18 residues. The source material was PBMCs or T cells enriched from blood (not recorded which). The gene calls are TRBV9 and TRBJ1-4, with D possibly matching TRBD1 (5 bases). This sequence originates from a woman aged 35 to 49 who had been exposed to COVID-19. CDR3 residues: CASSVEEGTAAGYEKLFF. The DNA for the CDR3 is TGTGCCAGCAGCGTAGAAGAGGGGACTGCTGCGGGATACGAAAAACTGTTTTTT.